These T cell receptor beta chains were read from a single sample in a study of quantifying T cell responses using KT2 cells. TCRdb processed the UMI-ligation and nested PCR reads anew with MiXCR; each CDR3 protein has one entry. The sample contains 40,000 to 60,000 distinct CDR3 sequences, approximately 10% of which appear only once. What was sequenced was PBMCs spiked with cells of the T cell clone KT2. The source is a human donor. CDR3s include the opening cysteine and the closing phenylalanine or tryptophan. D genes are given only for firm matches. Some rows have no size entry. The others give once, few or many, or a class for an expanded clone.

d_gene: TRBD1
j_gene: TRBJ1-2
abundance: many
v_gene: TRBV11-2
CDR3aa: CASSHAGQVYGYTF
CDR3nt: TGTGCCAGCAGCCATGCAGGACAGGTCTATGGCTACACCTTC

d_gene: -
j_gene: TRBJ2-2
abundance: -
v_gene: TRBV19
CDR3aa: CASSIDVEPGELFF
CDR3nt: TGTGCCAGTAGTATAGATGTGGAGCCCGGGGAGCTGTTTTTT

d_gene: -
j_gene: TRBJ1-5
abundance: -
v_gene: TRBV19
CDR3aa: CATSSPGEGEQPQHF
CDR3nt: TGTGCCACCTCTTCCCCCGGGGAAGGTGAACAGCCCCAGCATTTT

d_gene: -
j_gene: TRBJ1-3
abundance: many
v_gene: TRBV29-1
CDR3aa: CSAQLAGNTIYF
CDR3nt: TGCAGCGCCCAGTTGGCTGGAAACACCATATATTTT

d_gene: TRBD1
j_gene: TRBJ2-6
abundance: many
v_gene: TRBV29-1
CDR3aa: CSVQGANGANVLTF
CDR3nt: TGCAGCGTACAGGGGGCTAACGGGGCCAACGTCCTGACTTTC

d_gene: -
j_gene: TRBJ2-1
abundance: few
v_gene: TRBV7-3
CDR3aa: CASSSQYSGSYNEQFF
CDR3nt: TGTGCCAGCAGCTCCCAATATTCAGGCTCCTACAATGAGCAGTTCTTC

d_gene: TRBD1
j_gene: TRBJ2-1
abundance: few
v_gene: TRBV29-1
CDR3aa: CSDNREGQGAYEQFF
CDR3nt: TGCAGCGACAACAGAGAGGGACAGGGGGCCTATGAGCAGTTCTTC

d_gene: -
j_gene: TRBJ1-1
abundance: many
v_gene: TRBV6-1
CDR3aa: CASGLRGGVAFF
CDR3nt: TGTGCCAGCGGTCTCCGTGGGGGGGTCGCTTTCTTT

d_gene: TRBD2
j_gene: TRBJ2-3
abundance: -
v_gene: TRBV23-1
CDR3aa: CASSPDFSGAVDTQYF
CDR3nt: TGCGCCAGCAGTCCAGACTTTAGCGGGGCGGTGGATACGCAGTATTTT

d_gene: TRBD1
j_gene: TRBJ1-6
abundance: few
v_gene: TRBV5-1
CDR3aa: CASSAIDRDNSPLHF
CDR3nt: TGCGCCAGCAGCGCAATCGACAGGGATAATTCACCCCTCCACTTT

d_gene: -
j_gene: TRBJ2-7
abundance: many
v_gene: TRBV5-1
CDR3aa: CASSLGQSFSYEQYF
CDR3nt: TGCGCCAGCAGCTTGGGTCAGTCCTTTTCCTACGAGCAGTACTTC

d_gene: -
j_gene: TRBJ1-1
abundance: -
v_gene: TRBV12-3/TRBV12-4
CDR3aa: CASTSTAGDLTEAFF
CDR3nt: TGTGCCAGCACAAGTACAGCTGGGGACCTCACTGAAGCTTTCTTT

d_gene: -
j_gene: TRBJ2-2
abundance: -
v_gene: TRBV24-1
CDR3aa: CATSDLGQDRTGELFF
CDR3nt: TGTGCCACCAGTGATTTGGGGCAGGATAGAACCGGGGAGCTGTTTTTT

d_gene: TRBD2
j_gene: TRBJ2-5
abundance: few
v_gene: TRBV19
CDR3aa: CASSIGAGIETQYF
CDR3nt: TGTGCCAGTAGTATAGGAGCGGGAATAGAGACCCAGTACTTC

d_gene: TRBD1
j_gene: TRBJ1-5
abundance: -
v_gene: TRBV19
CDR3aa: CASSLPGQGRLGNQPQHF
CDR3nt: TGTGCCAGTAGCCTCCCGGGACAGGGACGGTTGGGCAATCAGCCCCAGCATTTT